Described below is a single TCR beta chain sequence and its context. V was pared by 0 bases and J by 4 bases, with 8 bases between. The CDR3 runs 13 residues. Germline V CDR1 and CDR2: SGHNT, YYREEE (reference sequence). The assay was immunoSEQ multiplex PCR, and TCRdb's table has in-frame clones only and misses some. The data show about 62,000 clones, nearly 98% seen once. The data originate from a study of technical replicates of blood from a few donors. Material for sequencing was T cells isolated from PBMCs. J is TRBJ2-7 and V is TRBV5-4; TRBD1 is a possible D gene (6 bases). The receptor was derived from a human donor in good health. CDR3 residues: CASSLVGGYEQYF. DNA for the CDR3: TGTGCCAGCAGCTTGGTAGGGGGTTACGAGCAGTACTTC.